Listed below are T cell receptor beta chains from one sample, sequenced in a study of T cells after yellow fever vaccination. From the 5' RACE reads, TCRdb called clonotypes with MiXCR, one entry per CDR3 protein. The repertoire consists of around 350,000 distinct CDR3 sequences, with 11% occurring once and the leading ten covering about 17%. The sample was PBMCs, taken on the day of the first yellow fever vaccination. These receptors were taken from a man between 18 and 35 years old who received the YFV17D yellow fever vaccine. The CDR3 runs from the conserved cysteine through the conserved F or W. Each record gives: CDR3 DNA, CDR3 protein, V gene, D gene, clone size, J gene. A D gene is named only where the DNA matches it firmly. Clone size appears in some rows only: once, few, many, or a class for an expanded clone.

DNA: TGTGCCAGCAGTTCCGGGACAGGGGTGTATGGCTACACCTTC
CDR3: CASSSGTGVYGYTF
V: TRBV28
D: TRBD1
size: many
J: TRBJ1-2

DNA: TGTGCCAGTAGTATCCTCCGGGGGACGATCACAGATACGCAGTATTTT
CDR3: CASSILRGTITDTQYF
V: TRBV19
D: -
size: -
J: TRBJ2-3

DNA: TGTGCCAGCACCCCGAGTAGCGCGGGAACCTACAATGAGCAGTTCTTC
CDR3: CASTPSSAGTYNEQFF
V: TRBV12-3/TRBV12-4
D: -
size: many
J: TRBJ2-1

DNA: TGTGCCAGCAGCTTGGTGGGGACAGCCTTCGAAGCTTTCTTT
CDR3: CASSLVGTAFEAFF
V: TRBV7-6
D: TRBD1
size: few
J: TRBJ1-1

DNA: TGTGCCAGCAGCCCCGACTTTGTAGTTGCCTACGAGCAGTACTTC
CDR3: CASSPDFVVAYEQYF
V: TRBV3-1
D: -
size: -
J: TRBJ2-7

DNA: TGCGCCAGCAGCTTGGGGCACATGAGTAGCACAGATACGCAGTATTTT
CDR3: CASSLGHMSSTDTQYF
V: TRBV5-1
D: -
size: few
J: TRBJ2-3

DNA: TGCGCCAGCAGCATTCGGATGGGGACCTACGAGCAGTACTTC
CDR3: CASSIRMGTYEQYF
V: TRBV5-1
D: -
size: -
J: TRBJ2-7

DNA: TGCGCCAGCAGCCGCCACACAGATACGCAGTATTTT
CDR3: CASSRHTDTQYF
V: TRBV4-3
D: -
size: few
J: TRBJ2-3

DNA: TGTGCCAGCAGGAGGACAGGGGGTATCACCGGGGAGCTGTTTTTT
CDR3: CASRRTGGITGELFF
V: TRBV5-6
D: TRBD1
size: few
J: TRBJ2-2

DNA: TGTGCCAGCAGCCAGGGGCGAGGGGCCTCCTACGAGCAGTACTTC
CDR3: CASSQGRGASYEQYF
V: TRBV7-6
D: -
size: -
J: TRBJ2-7

DNA: TGTGCCAGCAGCGTGCAGGGGGCGGGAAACACCATATATTTT
CDR3: CASSVQGAGNTIYF
V: TRBV9
D: TRBD1
size: many
J: TRBJ1-3

DNA: TGCGCCAGCAGCTTGTTGACCAATCCCAATGAGCAGTTCTTC
CDR3: CASSLLTNPNEQFF
V: TRBV5-1
D: -
size: few
J: TRBJ2-1

DNA: TGCAGCGTTGTTGACAGGGCGGAGACCCAGTACTTC
CDR3: CSVVDRAETQYF
V: TRBV29-1
D: TRBD1
size: few
J: TRBJ2-5

DNA: TGTGCCAGCAGTCCCCTCGTCCGGGACTGGAGCTCCTACAATGAGCAGTTCTTC
CDR3: CASSPLVRDWSSYNEQFF
V: TRBV6-1
D: -
size: few
J: TRBJ2-1

DNA: TGTGCCAGCAGTTTATCAGGGTCCGGCAATCAGCCCCAGCATTTT
CDR3: CASSLSGSGNQPQHF
V: TRBV27
D: -
size: few
J: TRBJ1-5

DNA: TGTGCCAGCAGTACAGATAACATTCGTGGGGCCAAAAACATTCAGTACTTC
CDR3: CASSTDNIRGAKNIQYF
V: TRBV7-2
D: -
size: -
J: TRBJ2-4

DNA: TGCGCCAGCAGCCACACCTCTTTTGGGAATTCACCCCTCCACTTT
CDR3: CASSHTSFGNSPLHF
V: TRBV4-1
D: -
size: many
J: TRBJ1-6

DNA: TGTGCCAGCAGCTTGGGGGTGGTGACAGATACGCAGTATTTT
CDR3: CASSLGVVTDTQYF
V: TRBV7-2
D: -
size: -
J: TRBJ2-3

DNA: TGCAGTGCTTGGACCGAGGGCGTAGAGACCCAGTACTTC
CDR3: CSAWTEGVETQYF
V: TRBV20-1
D: -
size: -
J: TRBJ2-5

DNA: TGTGCCAGCAGCTCTCGACAGGTCACAGATACGCAGTATTTT
CDR3: CASSSRQVTDTQYF
V: TRBV5-4
D: -
size: few
J: TRBJ2-3

DNA: TGTGCCAGCGGCCTCGGGTCCTACAATGAGCAGTTCTTC
CDR3: CASGLGSYNEQFF
V: TRBV7-2
D: -
size: -
J: TRBJ2-1

DNA: TGCGCCAGCAGCCAAGAAGGCGGGGGGATCCCAGATACGCAGTATTTT
CDR3: CASSQEGGGIPDTQYF
V: TRBV4-3
D: TRBD2
size: -
J: TRBJ2-3

DNA: TGTGCCAGCAAAACGGGACCGGGCTCTGGAAACACCATATATTTT
CDR3: CASKTGPGSGNTIYF
V: TRBV27
D: -
size: many
J: TRBJ1-3

DNA: TGTGCCAGCAGTCGGACAGGGGCCTACAATGAGCAGTTCTTC
CDR3: CASSRTGAYNEQFF
V: TRBV12-3/TRBV12-4
D: TRBD1
size: many
J: TRBJ2-1

DNA: TGTGCCAGTAGTATAGATTGGGCAGATAGACGGCCCCAGCATTTT
CDR3: CASSIDWADRRPQHF
V: TRBV19
D: -
size: -
J: TRBJ1-5

DNA: TGTGCCAGCAGTCCTTCCAGCTTCTCAGGGGGCGATCAGCCCCAGCATTTT
CDR3: CASSPSSFSGGDQPQHF
V: TRBV12-3/TRBV12-4
D: TRBD1
size: few
J: TRBJ1-5

DNA: TGTGCCAGCAGCTCCGGGACATATAGCAATCAGCCCCAGCATTTT
CDR3: CASSSGTYSNQPQHF
V: TRBV7-8
D: -
size: few
J: TRBJ1-5

DNA: TGTGCCAGCAGCTTAAGCCGTTGGAACACTGAAGCTTTCTTT
CDR3: CASSLSRWNTEAFF
V: TRBV7-2
D: -
size: medium-sized
J: TRBJ1-1